Shown below are 28 T cell receptor beta chains from a single sample sequenced in a study of identical twins' blood T cells. In TCRdb, the 5' RACE reads were re-called with MiXCR into one record per CDR3 protein. The table has hundreds of thousands of distinct CDR3 sequences, roughly 31% seen once. Sequences were obtained from PBMCs. These receptors originate from a woman aged 18 to 49 in good health.

The table lists this clonotype with a few counts. V and J are TRBV19 and TRBJ2-3; D perhaps matches TRBD2 (5 bases). V gave up 3 bases and J gave up 1 base, with 11 bases separating them. Germline V CDR1 and CDR2: LNHDA, SQIVND (reference sequence). The CDR3 consists of 15 residues. CDR3 region: CASSILDGGTDTQYF. The CDR3 DNA follows: TGTGCCAGTAGTATCCTGGACGGGGGCACAGATACGCAGTATTTT.

There are a few counts of this clonotype. This chain joins TRBV7-9 and TRBJ1-2, with D perhaps matching TRBD1 (5 bases). V lost 5 bases, J lost 2 bases, and 12 bases lay in between. CDR3 length: 14 residues. Germline V gene sequence: CDR1 SEHNR, CDR2 FQNEAQ (reference sequence). CDR3 in amino acids: CASSQGSLNYGYTF. The CDR3, as DNA: TGTGCCAGCAGCCAGGGATCTCTAAACTATGGCTACACCTTC.

This clonotype appeared a few times. Mismatch with germline at one junction end may stem from a read error. This chain links TRBV27 with TRBJ1-5; D gene unclear. Germline CDR1 is MNHEY and CDR2 is SMNVEV (reference sequence). The CDR3 runs 16 residues. The CDR3 loop is CACSLLGSSLGQPQHF. The CDR3 DNA is TGTGCCTGCAGTTTATTGGGCAGCTCCCTCGGTCAGCCCCAGCATTTT.

With regard to this clonotype: At one of its ends the junction is not consistent with the germline gene, which may arise from a read error. For the CDR3, the DNA is TGCAGTGCTAGAGGTCCTCTAGCGCGCACATATACGCAGTATTTT. As protein: CSARGPLARTYTQYF. The gene calls are TRBV20-1 and TRBJ2-3, with a weak D call TRBD2 (6 bases). Germline V gene data show CDR1 as DFQATT and CDR2 as SNEGSKA (reference sequence). The CDR3 extends over 15 amino acids.

In its sample, this clonotype was seen many times. This chain uses TRBV11-1 with TRBJ2-1; 9 bases fit TRBD2. The CDR3 covers 13 residues. Germline V gene data show CDR1 as SGHAT and CDR2 as FQDESV (reference sequence). The J segment lost 5 bases and the V segment lost 9 bases, leaving 5 bases of the junction unmatched. The CDR3 sequence is CASASGEDNEQFF. The CDR3 region has the DNA TGTGCCAGTGCTAGCGGGGAAGACAATGAGCAGTTCTTC.

There are many counts of this clonotype. The rearrangement links TRBV7-9 to TRBJ1-2; 9 nucleotides agree with TRBD1. The V gene's germline CDR1 is SEHNR and CDR2 FQNEAQ (reference sequence). The CDR3 loop spans 15 amino acids. J gave up 2 bases and V 5 bases, and 6 bases lay outside the gene matches. The CDR3 reads CASSLQGAPNYGYTF. CDR3 sequence (DNA): TGTGCCAGCAGCCTACAGGGGGCGCCGAACTATGGCTACACCTTC.

The chain is built from TRBV12-5 and TRBJ1-1; the match to TRBD1 covers 8 bases. CDR3 length: 15 amino acids. Germline CDR1 reads LGHNT; CDR2 reads FRNRAP. V trimming: 5 bases; J trimming: 1 base; junction bases outside the gene matches: 6. Here the CDR3 reads CASGGDRIPNTEAFF. DNA for the CDR3: TGTGCTAGTGGTGGGGACAGGATACCGAACACTGAAGCTTTCTTT. The full variable domain, with the rest looked up from reference TRBV12-5 and TRBJ1-1, is DARVTQTPRHKVTEMGQEVTMRCQPILGHNTVFWYRQTMMQGLELLAYFRNRAPLDDSGMPKDRFSAEMPDATLATLKIQPSEPRDSAVYFCASGGDRIPNTEAFFGQGTRLTVV.

The rearrangement uses TRBV7-8 and TRBJ2-1; D may be TRBD1 (5 bases). The V gene lost 2 bases and the J gene lost 5 bases, with 10 bases spanning the gap. Germline V gene data show CDR1 as SGHVS and CDR2 as FQNEAQ. The CDR3 totals 14 residues. The CDR3 spells CASSLRDSNNEQFF. Here the CDR3 DNA reads TGTGCCAGCAGCTTAAGAGACAGTAACAATGAGCAGTTCTTC. The whole variable domain, filled in from reference TRBV7-8 and TRBJ2-1, reads GAGVSQSPRYKVAKRGQDVALRCDPISGHVSLFWYQQALGQGPEFLTYFQNEAQLDKSGLPSDRFFAERPEGSVSTLKIQRTQQEDSAVYLCASSLRDSNNEQFFGPGTRLTVL.

This clonotype was seen many times. The chain uses TRBV7-6 and TRBJ2-1; D not resolved. The V end was cut by 8 bases, the J end by 3 bases, with 14 bases between. The CDR3 is 14 residues long. Germline CDR1 reads SGHVS; CDR2 reads FNYEAQ. CDR3 sequence: CASSRTENYNEQFF. The CDR3 nucleotides read TGTGCCAGCTCCCGGACGGAGAACTACAATGAGCAGTTCTTC. The entire variable domain, with the rest obtained from reference TRBV7-6 and TRBJ2-1, is as follows: GAGVSQSPRYKVTKRGQDVALRCDPISGHVSLYWYRQALGQGPEFLTYFNYEAQQDKSGLPNDRFSAERPEGSISTLTIQRTEQRDSAMYRCASSRTENYNEQFFGPGTRLTVL.

The chain couples TRBV7-9 to TRBJ2-1; no clear D. The CDR3 loop spans 13 amino acids. CDR1 and CDR2 from the germline V gene are SEHNR and FQNEAQ (reference sequence). The ends were cut back, 4 bases at V and 9 bases at J, with 13 bases in the middle. DNA of the CDR3: TGTGCCAGCAGCTCTGACGCACTCAGTGAGCAGTTCTTC. Translated, it gives CASSSDALSEQFF.

This clonotype was counted only a few times. V gene TRBV27 combines with J gene TRBJ2-4; a possible D gene is TRBD1 (6 bases). V dropped 2 bases and J dropped 9 bases, with 14 bases sitting between them. The CDR3 is made up of 14 amino acids. CDR1 is MNHEY and CDR2 is SMNVEV in the germline V gene (reference sequence). CDR3 bases: TGTGCCAGCAGTTTAACCAGGGGTCTTATCATTCAGTACTTC. Residues: CASSLTRGLIIQYF.

The rearrangement joins TRBV5-1 to TRBJ2-1, with TRBD2 matching 9 bases. The CDR3 extends over 14 amino acids. The junction had 7 bases not matched to a gene; V was cut back by 4 bases and J by 8 bases. Germline loops: CDR1 SGHRS, CDR2 YFSETQ. CDR3 region: CASSGTSRNHEQFF. CDR3 coding DNA: TGCGCCAGCAGCGGGACTAGCCGGAATCATGAGCAGTTCTTC.

The CDR3 protein is CSAQGSNEQFF. Here the CDR3 DNA reads TGCAGTGCTCAAGGGTCCAATGAGCAGTTCTTC. The chain links TRBV20-1 to TRBJ2-1, with D uncertain. Germline V gene lookup returns CDR1 DFQATT and CDR2 SNEGSKA (reference sequence). CDR3 length equals 11 residues. V lost 5 bases, J lost 6 bases, and 8 bases lay in between.

J is TRBJ2-1 and V is TRBV29-1; 7 bases fit TRBD2. The CDR3 is 15 amino acids. Trimming removed 3 bases from V and 5 bases from J; junction bases left unmatched: 10. The V gene's germline CDR1 is SQVTM and CDR2 ANQGSEA. The CDR3 nucleotides read TGCAGCGTTGATGGTCTGAGGGAGGGAAACAATGAGCAGTTCTTC. Translating gives CSVDGLREGNNEQFF.

The V call is TRBV20-1, the J call TRBJ1-1; no definite D call. The length of the CDR3 is 10 residues. Trimming stripped 5 bases from V and 5 bases from J, with 6 bases between. The germline V gene has CDR1 DFQATT and CDR2 SNEGSKA (reference sequence). This chain's CDR3 is CSAVRTEAFF. DNA of the CDR3: TGCAGTGCTGTGCGAACTGAAGCTTTCTTT.

The chain has TRBV6-1 and TRBJ1-5; 11 bases line up with TRBD1. Trimming removed 6 bases from V and 3 bases from J; junction bases left unmatched: 4. This CDR3 has 15 amino acids. Germline V lookup: CDR1 MNHNS, CDR2 SASEGT. The CDR3 loop is CASSRGQGANQPQHF. The DNA of the CDR3 is TGTGCCAGCAGCCGTGGACAGGGGGCCAATCAGCCCCAGCATTTT.

This chain links TRBV11-3 with TRBJ2-1; no clear D gene. V was clipped by 4 bases and J by 7 bases, with 11 bases between them. The CDR3 is 13 residues long. CDR1 is SGHNT and CDR2 is YENEEA in the germline V gene. The CDR3 loop reads CASSYRIGNEQFF. In DNA, the CDR3 is TGTGCCAGCAGCTATAGAATAGGGAATGAGCAGTTCTTC.

This clonotype was observed many times. V usage is TRBV29-1 and J usage is TRBJ2-1, with 10 bases lining up with TRBD2. Per germline, CDR1 SQVTM and CDR2 ANQGSEA. The CDR3 has 14 residues. J gave up 4 bases and V 7 bases, and 7 bases lay outside the gene matches. CDR3 amino acids: CSAPIAGGYNEQFF. The CDR3, as DNA: TGCAGCGCTCCCATAGCGGGAGGTTACAATGAGCAGTTCTTC.

This clonotype was observed a handful of times. The V call is TRBV5-1, the J call TRBJ2-1; weak D call: TRBD1 (6 bases). The CDR3 runs to 13 residues. CDR1 is SGHRS, CDR2 YFSETQ, per germline. The V gene lost 2 bases and the J gene lost 8 bases, with 11 bases spanning the gap. In DNA, the CDR3 is TGCGCCAGCAGCTTTCGCAGGGGAGATGAGCAGTTCTTC. It encodes CASSFRRGDEQFF.

There are many counts of this clonotype. The J gene is TRBJ2-7, the V gene TRBV6-1, with D perhaps matching TRBD1 (5 bases). Germline CDR1 is MNHNS and CDR2 is SASEGT. Trimming left V 6 bases short and J 4 bases short, with 19 bases between. CDR3 length: 15 residues. The CDR3 coding sequence is TGTGCCAGCAGCGAATGGGCCCAGGGTGTGTACGAGCAGTACTTC. It specifies CASSEWAQGVYEQYF.

This clonotype was counted a few times. The chain is built from TRBV14 and TRBJ2-1; possible D gene TRBD1, 5 bases. V dropped 2 bases and J dropped 8 bases, with 22 bases sitting between them. This CDR3 has 17 residues. CDR1 is SGHDN and CDR2 is FVKESK in the germline V gene. The CDR3 reads CASSQYISGWNRDEQFF. CDR3 in DNA: TGTGCCAGCAGCCAATATATATCAGGGTGGAATCGCGATGAGCAGTTCTTC.

In this sample, this clonotype turned up a few times. The rearrangement uses TRBV5-1 and TRBJ1-5; no definite D call. Germline CDR1 is SGHRS and CDR2 is YFSETQ. V was trimmed by 0 bases and J by 1 base, leaving 8 bases between them. The CDR3 is made up of 15 amino acids. The CDR3 sequence is CASSLAGLSNQPQHF. The CDR3 DNA reads TGCGCCAGCAGCTTGGCCGGGTTGAGCAATCAGCCCCAGCATTTT.

The CDR3, as DNA: TGTGCCAGCAGCAGAGACCTGAGCTCTGGAAACACCATATATTTT. Its translation is CASSRDLSSGNTIYF. The chain joins TRBV9 to TRBJ1-3; no firm D call. The CDR3 covers 15 residues. V was clipped by 4 bases and J by 0 bases, with 11 bases between them. The V gene's germline CDR1 is SGDLS and CDR2 YYNGEE.

The gene calls are TRBV9 and TRBJ2-7; 10 positions match TRBD2. The J segment lost 2 bases and the V segment lost 0 bases, leaving 2 bases of the junction unmatched. Germline assignment: CDR1 SGDLS and CDR2 YYNGEE. This CDR3 comprises 15 residues. CDR3 nucleotides: TGTGCCAGCAGCGTAGCTAGCGGGAGTACCTACGAGCAGTACTTC. It specifies CASSVASGSTYEQYF.

The gene calls are TRBV5-1 and TRBJ1-1; 9 nucleotides align to TRBD1. Germline loops: CDR1 SGHRS, CDR2 YFSETQ. The CDR3 has 14 residues. The ends lost 4 bases at V and 4 bases at J; junction bases unmatched: 5. DNA of the CDR3: TGCGCCAGCAGCCCGGGACAGGGTCTCACTGAAGCTTTCTTT. Protein product: CASSPGQGLTEAFF.

This clonotype was picked up a small number of times. The chain recombines TRBV20-1 with TRBJ1-1; D gene ambiguous. The CDR3 is 13 amino acids. Trimming removed 4 bases from V and 4 bases from J, with 13 bases in between. Germline V lookup: CDR1 DFQATT, CDR2 SNEGSKA (reference sequence). The CDR3 loop is CSATLTVGTEAFF. In nucleotides, the CDR3 is TGCAGTGCTACTTTAACAGTGGGCACTGAAGCTTTCTTT.

This chain connects TRBV28 to TRBJ2-1; D may match TRBD1 or TRBD2 (5 bases each). The ends were cut back, 8 bases at V and 12 bases at J, with 20 bases in the middle. CDR1 is MDHEN and CDR2 is SYDVKM in the germline V gene. The CDR3 is 13 residues long. This chain's CDR3 is CASETGTLLGQFF. The CDR3 DNA reads as TGTGCCAGCGAAACCGGGACGCTTCTTGGGCAGTTCTTC.

The V call is TRBV20-1, the J call TRBJ2-2; TRBD2 agrees at 8 bases. This CDR3 is built from 14 residues. CDR1 is DFQATT, CDR2 SNEGSKA, per germline (reference sequence). The CDR3 loop is CSAERTSYTGELFF. DNA for the CDR3: TGCAGCGCTGAACGGACTAGCTACACCGGGGAGCTGTTTTTT.